The present entry profiles one TCR beta chain with its context. These data come from a study of blood T cell repertoires in COVID-19. Turning to the study itself: Acute-phase and convalescent COVID-19 samples originated in the United States, Italy and Spain. From T cells, B-cell-depleted T cells, or PBMCs came the material, which was cDNA or gDNA.

In the original workflow: Nucleated cell number was recorded as an estimate derived from reference gene primer amplification. Method: immunoSEQ multiplex PCR; TCRdb's copy keeps in-frame clones and lacks some. V and J calls and clone size come straight from that table; D and trimming were deduced from the DNA. The sample yields roughly 380,000 clones, roughly 80% seen once. Germline loops: CDR1 MNHNY, CDR2 SVGAGI (reference sequence). V trimming: 7 bases; J trimming: 4 bases; junction bases outside the gene matches: 6. The CDR3 has 13 residues. This sequence joins TRBV6-6 and TRBJ1-1; 7 positions agree with TRBD1. Sequenced: peripheral blood. This TCR was sampled from a human donor with acute or convalescent COVID-19. The donor label of this sample is uncertain. DNA for the CDR3: TGTGCCAGCAAGGAGACAGGGCGCACTGAAGCTTTCTTT. Translated, it gives CASKETGRTEAFF.